The next 27 T cell receptor beta chains were all read from a single sample in a study of identical twins. TCRdb re-derived calls from the 5' RACE reads in MiXCR, one entry per CDR3 protein. The table lists 450,000 to 650,000 distinct CDR3 sequences, nearly 10% of them singletons. These data also featured in a second study, about yellow fever vaccine responses in identical twins.

The specimen sequenced was PBMCs. The source is a woman aged 18-35 years in good health.

At least ten counts were recorded for this clonotype. The chain is built from TRBV12-3 or TRBV12-4 and TRBJ2-2, with 8 bases matching TRBD2. CDR3 length: 16 residues. V was pared by 2 bases and J by 0 bases, with 2 bases of the junction left unmatched. CDR3 region: CASSLIAGPNTGELFF. The CDR3 nucleotides are TGTGCCAGCAGTTTAATAGCGGGACCGAACACCGGGGAGCTGTTTTTT.

This clonotype showed up just a few times. The CDR3 DNA reads TGTGCCAGCAGCTACCAGGGCGGGGGATTGGTACAAGAGACCCAGTACTTC. Amino acid sequence: CASSYQGGGLVQETQYF. The V and J genes are TRBV13 and TRBJ2-5, with 7 bases identical to TRBD2. Germline assignment: CDR1 PRHDT and CDR2 FYEKMQ (reference sequence). V was pared by 4 bases and J by 2 bases, with 13 bases of the junction left unmatched. The CDR3 has 17 residues.

This clonotype was counted a few times. The chain couples TRBV20-1 to TRBJ2-1; 10 nucleotides match TRBD2. The J segment lost 6 bases and the V segment lost 5 bases, leaving 19 bases of the junction unmatched. Looked up from germline, CDR1 is DFQATT and CDR2 is SNEGSKA (reference sequence). The length of the CDR3 is 18 residues. The CDR3 is CSAHKIASGSFYRNEQFF. As DNA, the CDR3 is TGCAGTGCTCATAAGATCGCTAGCGGGAGTTTTTACCGCAATGAGCAGTTCTTC.

This sequence joins TRBV30 and TRBJ2-4, with 9 bases aligning to TRBD1. Germline CDR1 and CDR2: GTSNPN and SVGIG (reference sequence). The CDR3 consists of 12 residues. V lost 3 bases to trimming and J lost 6 bases; unmatched junction nucleotides: 0. The CDR3 loop reads CAWRGQGNIQYF. The CDR3 nucleotides read TGTGCCTGGAGGGGACAGGGAAACATTCAGTACTTC.

The sample holds a few counts of this clonotype. This rearrangement joins TRBV12-3 or TRBV12-4 to TRBJ2-1, with 12 bases matching TRBD1. This CDR3 spans 19 amino acids. The V segment lost 6 bases and the J segment 6 bases; nucleotides outside the gene matches: 18. CDR3 sequence: CASSRPGTGGEGRGNEQFF. The CDR3 DNA follows: TGTGCCAGCAGCCGTCCCGGGACAGGGGGCGAGGGGCGGGGCAATGAGCAGTTCTTC.

This clonotype was counted ten times or more. This sequence joins TRBV20-1 and TRBJ2-1, with D tentatively TRBD2 (6 bases). The germline V gene encodes CDR1 DFQATT and CDR2 SNEGSKA (reference sequence). Trimming took off 3 bases at V and 0 bases at J, with 12 bases between the two ends. The CDR3 extends over 15 amino acids. The CDR3 spells CSASIAELSYNEQFF. CDR3 in DNA: TGCAGTGCTAGTATAGCGGAACTCTCCTACAATGAGCAGTTCTTC.

This rearrangement joins TRBV12-3 or TRBV12-4 to TRBJ2-3; D might be TRBD2 (5 bases). CDR3 length: 18 amino acids. V lost 5 bases and J 0 bases, leaving 21 bases between the germline ends. CDR3 in DNA: TGTGCCAGCAGTCGGCCACGGTCTTTGAGCGGCAGCACAGATACGCAGTATTTT. Residues: CASSRPRSLSGSTDTQYF.

The J gene is TRBJ2-1, the V gene TRBV6-5; D gene unclear. Trimming removed 4 bases at V and 2 bases at J, with 15 bases between. Germline CDR1 MNHEY, CDR2 SVGAGI. The CDR3 spans 16 residues. The CDR3: CASSSMSEFTYNEQFF. CDR3 nucleotides: TGTGCCAGCAGTTCTATGTCGGAATTTACCTACAATGAGCAGTTCTTC.

This clonotype has only a few counts. The rearrangement links TRBV9 to TRBJ2-2; 11 bases fit TRBD2. Per the germline V gene, CDR1 is SGDLS and CDR2 is YYNGEE. V dropped 7 bases and J dropped 9; count of bases not matched to a gene: 5. This CDR3 has 13 amino acids. CDR3 nucleotides: TGTGCCAGCGGGACTAGCGGATCCCGGGAGCTGTTTTTT. It specifies CASGTSGSRELFF.

This rearrangement joins TRBV29-1 to TRBJ2-7; D might be TRBD1 (5 bases). The CDR3 has 14 amino acids. From germline, CDR1 is SQVTM and CDR2 ANQGSEA. V lost 0 bases and J 3 bases, leaving 12 bases between the germline ends. This chain's CDR3 is CSVEDPQGNYEQYF. CDR3 DNA sequence: TGCAGCGTTGAAGATCCGCAGGGTAACTACGAGCAGTACTTC.

This clonotype was detected many times. The V and J genes are TRBV15 and TRBJ2-7; TRBD1 aligns across 9 bases. CDR1 LNHNV and CDR2 YYDKDF come from the germline V gene (reference sequence). Losses at the gene ends were 0 bases for V and 3 bases for J; bases not matched to a gene: 6. This CDR3 has 16 amino acids. DNA of the CDR3: TGTGCCACCAGCAGAGATTGGGTGGGACAGGGCTACGAGCAGTACTTC. This translates into CATSRDWVGQGYEQYF.

This clonotype was counted between two and nine times. V usage is TRBV11-2 and J usage is TRBJ2-5, with 10 bases aligning to TRBD2. This CDR3 has 15 amino acids. The germline V gene has CDR1 SGHAT and CDR2 FQNNGV. Trimming at V came to 1 base and at J to 5 bases, leaving 4 bases not matched to a gene. The CDR3 coding sequence is TGTGCCAGCAGCTTAGCTAGCGGGAGACGGGAGACCCAGTACTTC. This sequence encodes CASSLASGRRETQYF.

This clonotype appeared a few times. V gene TRBV20-1 combines with J gene TRBJ2-5, with 11 positions matching TRBD2. J lost 1 base, V lost 6 bases, and 7 bases had no gene match. CDR3 length: 15 amino acids. Looked up from germline, CDR1 is DFQATT and CDR2 is SNEGSKA (reference sequence). The CDR3, as DNA: TGCAGTGCGATTCGACTAGCGGGAAGCCAAGAGACCCAGTACTTC. This sequence encodes CSAIRLAGSQETQYF.

The chain uses TRBV20-1 and TRBJ2-7; D ambiguous. Trimming took off 2 bases at V and 6 bases at J, with 5 bases between the two ends. The CDR3 is 10 residues long. Looked up from germline, CDR1 is DFQATT and CDR2 is SNEGSKA (reference sequence). The CDR3 sequence is CSARWGEQYF. The CDR3 bases are TGCAGTGCTAGATGGGGCGAGCAGTACTTC.

V gene TRBV12-3 or TRBV12-4 combines with J gene TRBJ2-7, with 9 bases matching TRBD1. The junction had 4 bases not matched to a gene; V was cut back by 4 bases and J by 3 bases. CDR3 length: 14 residues. Here the CDR3 DNA reads TGTGCCAGCAGTTCACCGGACAGGGGCTACGAGCAGTACTTC. Amino acids: CASSSPDRGYEQYF.

This clonotype has at least ten counts. The chain recombines TRBV7-2 with TRBJ2-3; TRBD1 matches 7 bases. The CDR3 has 16 amino acids. Germline assignment: CDR1 SGHTA and CDR2 FQGNSA. With V trimmed by 1 base and J by 0 bases, 4 bases remained unmatched. The CDR3 loop is CASSLVAGGSTDTQYF. The CDR3 bases are TGTGCCAGCAGCTTAGTTGCAGGGGGTAGCACAGATACGCAGTATTTT.

This clonotype was found many times. This chain connects TRBV6-1 to TRBJ2-6; tentative D call: TRBD1 (6 bases). The CDR3 runs to 17 residues. V was trimmed by 5 bases and J by 1 base, leaving 15 bases between them. The V gene's germline CDR1 is MNHNS and CDR2 SASEGT. Here the CDR3 DNA reads TGTGCCAGCAGTCCGACAGGAAAGTCTTCTGGGGCCAACGTCCTGACTTTC. It is translated as CASSPTGKSSGANVLTF.

This chain joins TRBV11-3 and TRBJ2-1; 7 bases agree with TRBD2. After removal of 0 bases from V and 3 bases from J, the junction contained 2 bases not matched to a gene. The CDR3 consists of 15 residues. Germline V gives CDR1 SGHNT, CDR2 YENEEA. CDR3 bases: TGTGCCAGCAGCTTAGATGCGGGAGACTACAATGAGCAGTTCTTC. It encodes CASSLDAGDYNEQFF.

This clonotype occurred many times. This sequence joins TRBV12-3 or TRBV12-4 and TRBJ1-1, with a weak D call TRBD1 (5 bases). V shed 3 bases and J shed 4 bases, with 9 bases lying between them. There are 13 residues in the CDR3. CDR3 protein: CASSFAGLTEAFF. CDR3 nucleotide sequence: TGTGCCAGCAGTTTCGCAGGGCTCACTGAAGCTTTCTTT.

This clonotype was observed many times. The chain recombines TRBV5-6 with TRBJ1-1; weak D call: TRBD1 (5 bases). Trimming cost V 5 bases and J 8 bases, with 10 bases left between them. The CDR3 spans 11 residues. CDR1 and CDR2 (germline): SGHDT, YYEEEE. This chain's CDR3 is CASRSGPEAFF. The DNA of the CDR3 is TGTGCCAGCAGGTCGGGACCAGAAGCTTTCTTT.

V gene TRBV7-2 combines with J gene TRBJ2-7, with no clear D. Germline CDR1 and CDR2: SGHTA and FQGNSA. The CDR3 totals 13 residues. Between the trimmed V and J ends, which lost 5 bases and 2 bases, there was a span of 10 bases. This CDR3 is CASSVGRTYEQYF. The CDR3 nucleotides read TGTGCCAGCAGCGTCGGACGGACCTACGAGCAGTACTTC. Together with reference TRBV7-2 and TRBJ2-7, the CDR3 gives the full variable domain: GAGVSQSPSNKVTEKGKDVELRCDPISGHTALYWYRQSLGQGLEFLIYFQGNSAPDKSGLPSDRFSAERTGGSVSTLTIQRTQQEDSAVYLCASSVGRTYEQYFGPGTRLTVT.

As for this clonotype: The junction differs from germline at one of its ends, possibly a read error. This sequence joins TRBV29-1 and TRBJ2-1, with D possibly called TRBD1 or TRBD2 (5 bases each). CDR1 is SQVTM, CDR2 ANQGSEA, per germline. The length of the CDR3 is 10 residues. The CDR3 loop reads CSVDGTELVF. The CDR3 DNA follows: TGCAGCGTTGACGGGACGGAGCTTGTCTTC.

Many counts were recorded for this clonotype. This chain links TRBV11-2 with TRBJ1-1; 7 bases are shared with TRBD1. Germline V gene lookup returns CDR1 SGHAT and CDR2 FQNNGV. CDR3 length equals 13 residues. V lost 1 base and J lost 10; bases outside the gene matches: 6. CDR3: CASSLGLRQGAFF. The DNA of the CDR3 is TGTGCCAGCAGCTTAGGGTTGCGACAGGGAGCTTTCTTT.

Only a few counts were recorded for this clonotype. The chain employs TRBV6-5 and TRBJ2-3; 11 nucleotides line up with TRBD2. Germline CDR1 is MNHEY and CDR2 is SVGAGI. The V gene end was trimmed by 6 bases and the J gene end by 7 bases; junction bases not matched to a gene: 9. The CDR3 is made up of 15 amino acids. Here the CDR3 DNA reads TGTGCCAGCAGCTTAGCGGGGGGGCCATCATATACGCAGTATTTT. Amino acid sequence: CASSLAGGPSYTQYF.

This chain joins TRBV28 and TRBJ2-1; 7 bases fit TRBD2. Germline values: CDR1 MDHEN, CDR2 SYDVKM. The CDR3 sequence is 16 residues long. The junction had 6 bases not matched to a gene; V was cut back by 3 bases and J by 1 base. CDR3 sequence (DNA): TGTGCCAGCAGTTTTACGCGGGAGCCATCCTACAATGAGCAGTTCTTC. Translating it yields CASSFTREPSYNEQFF.

This clonotype was observed at least ten times. The chain recombines TRBV12-3 or TRBV12-4 with TRBJ2-7, with a tentative D call TRBD2 (6 bases). The CDR3 has 11 amino acids. V lost 4 bases to trimming and J lost 7 bases, with 8 bases between them. This chain's CDR3 is CASSYAGEQYF. The DNA of the CDR3 is TGTGCCAGCAGTTACGCGGGGGAGCAGTACTTC.

The chain recombines TRBV27 with TRBJ2-7; D perhaps matches TRBD1 (6 bases). The CDR3 consists of 15 residues. The germline V gene encodes CDR1 MNHEY and CDR2 SMNVEV (reference sequence). V was cut by 2 bases and J by 7 bases, with 18 bases left in between. CDR3 amino acids: CASSLIGRGPWEQYF. The CDR3 bases are TGTGCCAGCAGTTTAATCGGCAGGGGCCCTTGGGAGCAGTACTTC.